These T cell receptor beta chains were read from a single sample in a study of T cell repertoires in cytomegalovirus infection. TCRdb itself ran the reads through MiXCR, one entry per CDR3 protein. The profile shows roughly 200,000 distinct CDR3 sequences, roughly a sixth of them singletons. Sequencing was performed on CD8+ T cells from PBMCs. The receptors stem from a human donor in good health (CMV status not recorded). Some clones in this sample may be carry-over from other donors' samples. Both conserved end residues are part of each CDR3. The D gene is left open where the match is weak. Some rows have no size entry. The others give once, few or many, or a class for an expanded clone.

TRBJ2-2,-,few,TRBV27,CASRWGGAPGTGELFF,TGTGCCAGCAGATGGGGGGGGGCCCCAGGGACCGGGGAGCTGTTTTTT
TRBJ2-1,TRBD2,-,TRBV6-4,CASNPSGLSSYNEQFF,TGTGCCAGCAACCCTAGCGGGTTAAGCTCCTACAATGAGCAGTTCTTC
TRBJ2-7,-,few,TRBV4-3,CASSQDWAGPGEQYF,TGCGCCAGCAGCCAAGATTGGGCAGGGCCTGGGGAGCAGTACTTC
TRBJ1-1,-,few,TRBV7-9,CASSLPGEGITEAFF,TGTGCCAGCAGCTTACCGGGGGAAGGAATCACTGAAGCTTTCTTT
TRBJ2-7,TRBD1,few,TRBV28,CASSRTGGANYEQYF,TGTGCCAGCAGTAGGACAGGTGGGGCGAACTACGAGCAGTACTTC
TRBJ1-1,-,few,TRBV4-1,CASSQRGESNTEAFF,TGCGCCAGCAGCCAAAGAGGGGAGAGCAACACTGAAGCTTTCTTT
TRBJ1-1,-,once,TRBV7-8,CASSLGRPNTGAFF,TGTGCCAGCAGCTTAGGACGTCCGAACACTGGAGCTTTCTTT
TRBJ2-5,-,-,TRBV2,CASSEAQRFQETQYF,TGTGCCAGCAGTGAAGCTCAGCGTTTCCAAGAGACCCAGTACTTC
TRBJ2-3,-,few,TRBV20-1,CSAILADTQYF,TGCAGTGCTATCTTGGCAGATACGCAGTATTTT
TRBJ2-3,TRBD2,-,TRBV5-4,CASSSGTSPSTDTQYF,TGTGCCAGCAGCTCCGGGACTAGCCCTAGCACAGATACGCAGTATTTT
TRBJ2-1,-,many,TRBV12-3/TRBV12-4,CASSSSAYNEQFF,TGTGCCAGCAGTTCATCGGCCTACAATGAGCAGTTCTTC
TRBJ1-1,-,-,TRBV9,CASSPDGGGTEAFF,TGTGCCAGCAGCCCCGATGGGGGCGGCACTGAAGCTTTCTTT
TRBJ2-1,-,-,TRBV6-2/TRBV6-3,CASSYVLDEQFF,TGTGCCAGCAGTTACGTATTGGATGAGCAGTTCTTC
TRBJ1-1,-,few,TRBV2,CASSIDTGNTEAFF,TGTGCCAGCAGTATTGACACGGGCAACACTGAAGCTTTCTTT
TRBJ2-2,-,few,TRBV4-1,CASSEFTGELFF,TGCGCCAGCAGCGAATTCACCGGGGAGCTGTTTTTT
TRBJ2-7,-,-,TRBV10-3,CASGTAIYEQYF,TGTGCCAGCGGGACAGCAATCTACGAGCAGTACTTC
TRBJ1-5,-,few,TRBV10-3,CAISDRLRTSNQPQHF,TGTGCCATCAGTGACAGATTAAGGACGAGCAATCAGCCCCAGCATTTT
TRBJ1-4,TRBD1,-,TRBV20-1,CSATKAPGTGGINEKLFF,TGCAGTGCCACCAAAGCCCCAGGGACAGGGGGCATTAATGAAAAACTGTTTTTT
TRBJ1-2,-,few,TRBV29-1,CSVEDRVGGAYGYTF,TGCAGCGTTGAAGATCGCGTTGGCGGAGCCTATGGCTACACCTTC
TRBJ1-2,TRBD1,-,TRBV6-2/TRBV6-3,CASTPGTEYGYTF,TGTGCCAGCACCCCCGGGACAGAGTATGGCTACACCTTC
TRBJ1-6,-,few,TRBV20-1,CSAREPGFASPLHF,TGCAGTGCTAGAGAGCCGGGGTTTGCGTCACCCCTCCACTTT
TRBJ1-5,-,-,TRBV4-1,CASSQDPGRNQPQHF,TGCGCCAGCAGCCAAGATCCGGGGCGGAATCAGCCCCAGCATTTT
TRBJ2-2,-,many,TRBV27,CASSFTFGGTGELFF,TGTGCCAGCAGTTTTACGTTCGGGGGTACCGGGGAGCTGTTTTTT
TRBJ2-5,-,few,TRBV11-2,CASSGVGETQYF,TGTGCCAGCAGCGGAGTAGGAGAGACCCAGTACTTC
TRBJ1-6,-,few,TRBV11-2,CASSLQGNSPLHF,TGTGCCAGCAGCTTACAGGGGAATTCACCCCTCCACTTT
TRBJ2-1,TRBD2,-,TRBV7-6,CASSSTSGGPNEQFF,TGTGCCAGCAGCTCGACTAGCGGGGGGCCCAATGAGCAGTTCTTC
TRBJ2-1,-,-,TRBV2,CASSEVIGTGPNEQFF,TGTGCCAGCAGTGAAGTAATAGGAACGGGACCCAATGAGCAGTTCTTC
TRBJ2-1,TRBD2,few,TRBV2,CASIGLAVNEQFF,TGTGCCAGCATTGGACTAGCGGTCAATGAGCAGTTCTTC
TRBJ1-1,-,once,TRBV6-5,CASSYSWGNRTEAFF,TGTGCCAGCAGTTACTCCTGGGGCAATCGAACTGAAGCTTTCTTT
TRBJ2-1,TRBD2,-,TRBV6-2/TRBV6-3,CASSYSKNAGGRNEQFF,TGTGCCAGCAGTTACTCGAAGAACGCGGGGGGCAGGAATGAGCAGTTCTTC
TRBJ1-1,TRBD1,-,TRBV9,CASSAIVDRGTEAFF,TGTGCCAGCAGCGCGATCGTTGACAGGGGCACTGAAGCTTTCTTT
TRBJ2-3,-,-,TRBV2,CASTPLGSTQYF,TGTGCCAGCACCCCCCTGGGGAGTACGCAGTATTTT
TRBJ2-2,TRBD2,-,TRBV6-4,CASSDSSGGANTGELFF,TGTGCCAGCAGTGACAGCTCGGGGGGGGCAAACACCGGGGAGCTGTTTTTT
TRBJ1-4,-,few,TRBV20-1,CSASSGISGVLGKLFF,TGCAGTGCTAGTAGCGGGATTTCTGGGGTTCTAGGAAAACTGTTTTTT
TRBJ2-2,TRBD2,-,TRBV7-6,CASSTETSGSNTGELFF,TGTGCCAGCAGCACCGAGACTAGCGGGTCGAACACCGGGGAGCTGTTTTTT